This T cell receptor beta chain was sequenced for a study of siplizumab effects on memory and regulatory T cells. Overall study results and limits: There appeared to be greater diversity in naive T cells than in memory cells, and naive T cells seemed major contributors to the alloresponse. There were only a minor fraction of alloreactive clones that mapped to unstimulated subsets. Many proliferating CD4+ or CD8+ clones remained unclassified. Roughly 75-95% of them could not be assigned either a naive or a memory phenotype.

About this clone itself: The antigen is not known.

Some 9.7 x 10^4 TCR templates were assayed per sample. The repertoire was sequenced with immunoSEQ multiplex PCR; TCRdb's copy has only in-frame clones and lacks some. The sample yields approximately 90,000 clones, roughly 94% seen once. Trimming took 2 bases from V and 0 from J, leaving 14 bases between them. Germline assignment: CDR1 SGHTA and CDR2 FQGNSA. The CDR3 loop spans 16 amino acids. Material: non-Treg CD4+ T cells sorted from blood. This TCR was sampled from a human donor in good health. This chain connects TRBV7-2 to TRBJ2-7; D possibly uses TRBD1 or TRBD2 (6 bases each). The CDR3 protein is CASSLTTGANSYEQYF. As DNA, the CDR3 is TGTGCCAGCAGCTTAACCACGGGGGCTAACTCCTACGAGCAGTACTTC.